This T cell receptor (beta chain) is from a study of neurological immune-mediated disorders. This clonotype was recorded at least ten times. Per germline, CDR1 LGHNA and CDR2 YNFKEQ. CDR3 length: 14 amino acids. Trimming took off 8 bases at V and 1 base at J, with 13 bases between the two ends. Source material was 2 million unsorted PBMCs, stored at -80 °C in RNAlater. A single run covered 15-18 subjects with over 160 million TCR-beta sequences. MiXCR, applied by TCRdb to the 5' RACE reads, yields one record per CDR3 protein. The sample records 65,000 to 90,000 distinct CDR3 sequences, around 10% being singletons.

This clonotype was obtained from a middle-aged man in good health. Sequenced sample: PBMCs. This chain joins TRBV4-2 and TRBJ2-3; D possibly matches TRBD1 or TRBD2 (6 bases each). The CDR3 DNA reads TGTGCCAGCCTCCTTCGGGGGCGCACAGATACGCAGTATTTT. It codes for CASLLRGRTDTQYF.